The 28 T cell receptor beta chains listed next were all sequenced from one sample in a study of OX40 agonist ivuxolimab in advanced cancers. Clones were read by immunoSEQ multiplex PCR, and TCRdb kept only the in-frame ones, dropping some. Counted here are some 41,000 clones, around 87% occurring once; the ten biggest clones make up 3.5% to 4%. The material was CD4+ or CD8+ T cells sorted from blood, obtained in a trial of the OX40 agonist ivuxolimab. All receptors come from an adult with an advanced solid tumor such as melanoma, head and neck, liver or kidney cancer.

The J gene is TRBJ2-5, the V gene TRBV19; the match to TRBD2 covers 11 bases. J lost 2 bases, V lost 5 bases, and 7 bases had no gene match. The CDR3 extends over 16 amino acids. Germline loops: CDR1 LNHDA, CDR2 SQIVND (reference sequence). DNA of the CDR3: TGTGCCAGTAGTTGGGGACTAGCGGACTTGCAAGAGACCCAGTACTTC. This translates into CASSWGLADLQETQYF. Supplemented by reference TRBV19 and TRBJ2-5, the full variable domain reads DGGITQSPKYLFRKEGQNVTLSCEQNLNHDAMYWYRQDPGQGLRLIYYSQIVNDFQKGDIAEGYSVSREKKESFPLTVTSAQKNPTAFYLCASSWGLADLQETQYFGPGTRLLVL.

This chain links TRBV9 with TRBJ2-3; no clear D. Deletions cut 0 bases from V and 3 bases from J, with 5 bases between. The germline CDR1 and CDR2 sequences are SGDLS and YYNGEE. The CDR3 has 13 residues. The CDR3 DNA follows: TGTGCCAGCAGCGTAGGCTCAACAGATACGCAGTATTTT. The encoded protein is CASSVGSTDTQYF.

The gene calls are TRBV7-9 and TRBJ2-7; tentative D call: TRBD1 (5 bases). V lost 3 bases and J 5 bases, leaving 5 bases between the germline ends. The germline V gene encodes CDR1 SEHNR and CDR2 FQNEAQ (reference sequence). The CDR3 totals 11 residues. CDR3 sequence: CASSFRDEQYF. In nucleotides, the CDR3 is TGTGCCAGCAGCTTCAGGGACGAGCAGTACTTC.

The CDR3 sequence is CASSSGDIGELFF. CDR3 in DNA: TGTGCCAGCAGCTCAGGTGATATCGGGGAGCTGTTTTTT. The chain carries TRBV11-3 and TRBJ2-2; D ambiguous. The CDR3 length is 13 residues. The V and J ends lost 4 bases and 7 bases respectively, with 10 bases between them. Per the germline V gene, CDR1 is SGHNT and CDR2 is YENEEA.

The chain joins TRBV10-3 to TRBJ1-2, with D maybe TRBD1 (5 bases). CDR1 and CDR2 from the germline V gene are ENHRY and SYGVKD. The V end lost 3 bases, the J end lost 5 bases, and 19 bases lay between the germline ends. This CDR3 has 16 residues. The CDR3 spells CAISDEVGEDGYGYTF. In DNA, the CDR3 is TGTGCCATCAGTGATGAAGTAGGGGAGGATGGTTATGGCTACACCTTC.

The rearrangement joins TRBV7-9 to TRBJ1-1, with D unresolved. The CDR3 totals 14 residues. Trimming stripped 1 base from V and 1 base from J, with 7 bases between. Germline values: CDR1 SEHNR, CDR2 FQNEAQ (reference sequence). The DNA for the CDR3 is TGTGCCAGCAGCTTAGGAAGCGGGAACACTGAAGCTTTCTTT. Protein product: CASSLGSGNTEAFF.

This clone is labeled as medium-sized. At the DNA level, this CDR3 is encoded by other sequences in the same sample as well. This chain connects TRBV4-1 to TRBJ1-3, with 8 bases matching TRBD1. The CDR3 spans 15 residues. The J segment lost 2 bases and the V segment lost 0 bases, leaving 0 bases of the junction unmatched. Germline V CDR1 and CDR2: MGHRA, YSYEKL. Here the CDR3 DNA reads TGCGCCAGCAGCCAAGAGGACAGGGCTGGAAACACCATATATTTT. This codes for CASSQEDRAGNTIYF.

The rearrangement uses TRBV7-3 and TRBJ2-3; 8 bases are shared with TRBD2. The ends lost 4 bases at V and 7 bases at J; junction bases unmatched: 10. CDR1 is SGHTA, CDR2 FQGTGA, per germline. CDR3 length: 15 residues. The CDR3 is CASSSGLGPQYTQYF. CDR3 DNA sequence: TGTGCCAGCAGCTCGGGACTAGGACCACAATATACGCAGTATTTT.

The chain joins TRBV28 to TRBJ2-3, with TRBD2 matching over 11 bases. The length of the CDR3 is 14 residues. CDR1 is MDHEN and CDR2 is SYDVKM in the germline V gene. Trimming took 6 bases from V and 7 from J; bases not matched to a gene: 6. The CDR3 loop is CASSIAGGDNTQYF. For the CDR3, the DNA is TGTGCCAGCAGCATAGCGGGAGGGGATAATACGCAGTATTTT.

The chain is built from TRBV11-3 and TRBJ2-1; 8 nucleotides match TRBD2. The J segment lost 7 bases and the V segment lost 6 bases, leaving 20 bases of the junction unmatched. The germline V gene encodes CDR1 SGHNT and CDR2 YENEEA. The CDR3 loop spans 18 amino acids. The CDR3 region is CASSRRVRGLAGGNEQFF. CDR3 bases: TGTGCCAGCAGTCGCAGGGTTCGAGGGCTAGCGGGCGGAAATGAGCAGTTCTTC.

The V and J genes are TRBV28 and TRBJ2-7; D uncertain. Trimming removed 3 bases at V and 2 bases at J, with 8 bases between. The germline V gene has CDR1 MDHEN and CDR2 SYDVKM. The CDR3 runs to 13 residues. CDR3 loop: CASSLRFAYEQYF. The CDR3 region has the DNA TGTGCCAGCAGTTTGAGGTTTGCCTACGAGCAGTACTTC.

This chain links TRBV2 with TRBJ1-5, with D possibly matching TRBD1 (5 bases). This CDR3 spans 14 amino acids. V lost 7 bases, J lost 6 bases, and 16 bases lay in between. Germline V gives CDR1 SNHLY, CDR2 FYNNEI. The CDR3 sequence is CASNPGGSGQPQHF. The CDR3 DNA is TGTGCCAGCAACCCCGGGGGGTCAGGTCAGCCCCAGCATTTT.

The chain links TRBV11-3 to TRBJ2-1, with TRBD2 matching 10 bases. The germline gives CDR1 SGHNT, CDR2 YENEEA. J lost 3 bases, V lost 5 bases, and 4 bases had no gene match. This CDR3 region has 15 residues. The CDR3 region is CASSLAGAIYNEQFF. As DNA, the CDR3 is TGTGCCAGCAGCCTAGCGGGAGCAATCTACAATGAGCAGTTCTTC.

The chain employs TRBV7-9 and TRBJ2-7, with 7 positions matching TRBD1. The V gene end was trimmed by 5 bases and the J gene end by 2 bases; junction bases not matched to a gene: 6. The length of the CDR3 is 14 residues. Germline CDR1 reads SEHNR; CDR2 reads FQNEAQ (reference sequence). This chain's CDR3 is CASSKGQETYEQYF. DNA of the CDR3: TGTGCCAGCAGCAAAGGACAGGAGACCTACGAGCAGTACTTC.

The chain has TRBV7-8 and TRBJ1-5, with TRBD1 as a possible D gene (6 bases). Trimming took off 0 bases at V and 6 bases at J, with 12 bases between the two ends. The CDR3 extends over 15 amino acids. The germline gives CDR1 SGHVS, CDR2 FQNEAQ. In DNA form, the CDR3 reads TGTGCCAGCAGCTTAGCTGGGGGCAGAGGTCAGCCCCAGCATTTT. Translating gives CASSLAGGRGQPQHF. The full variable domain, in which reference TRBV7-8 and TRBJ1-5 provide the parts outside the CDR3, is GAGVSQSPRYKVAKRGQDVALRCDPISGHVSLFWYQQALGQGPEFLTYFQNEAQLDKSGLPSDRFFAERPEGSVSTLKIQRTQQEDSAVYLCASSLAGGRGQPQHFGDGTRLSIL.

This clone was seen a handful of times. The chain uses TRBV19 and TRBJ2-1, with 7 bases identical to TRBD1. This CDR3 region has 15 residues. Germline V gene data show CDR1 as LNHDA and CDR2 as SQIVND (reference sequence). V shed 7 bases, J shed 9 bases, and the junction held 15 bases outside the gene matches. CDR3 DNA sequence: TGTGCCAGTAAGCTTGGACAGGTGGGGCCGGGTGAGCAGTTCTTC. Amino acid sequence: CASKLGQVGPGEQFF.

V and J are TRBV4-3 and TRBJ2-7; D may be TRBD1 or TRBD2 (5 bases each). This CDR3 has 14 residues. The V end lost 2 bases, the J end lost 7 bases, and 15 bases lay between the germline ends. CDR1 LGHNA and CDR2 YSLEER come from the germline V gene. The CDR3 nucleotides read TGCGCCAGCAGCCAACCGGGGCGGTCGGGAGAGCAGTACTTC. Amino acids: CASSQPGRSGEQYF.

The rearrangement links TRBV6-6 to TRBJ1-5, with 7 bases matching TRBD1. CDR1 and CDR2 (germline): MNHNY, SVGAGI (reference sequence). Unmatched junction bases numbered 6, after V lost 5 bases and J lost 2 bases. This CDR3 region has 15 residues. Written as DNA, the CDR3 is TGTGCCAGCAGTCAAGGACAGGCTCGCAATCAGCCCCAGCATTTT. Encoded protein: CASSQGQARNQPQHF.

V usage is TRBV5-1 and J usage is TRBJ2-6; D is tentatively TRBD1 or TRBD2 (5 bases each). CDR1 and CDR2 (germline): SGHRS, YFSETQ. The ends were cut back, 0 bases at V and 0 bases at J, with 19 bases in the middle. This CDR3 region has 20 residues. This CDR3 is CASSLGSGPTIISGANVLTF. CDR3 bases: TGCGCCAGCAGCTTGGGATCGGGGCCGACTATAATCTCTGGGGCCAACGTCCTGACTTTC.

The chain joins TRBV4-1 to TRBJ2-3; D may be TRBD1 or TRBD2 (7 bases each). Trimming took off 2 bases at V and 8 bases at J, with 23 bases between the two ends. Germline lookup yields CDR1 MGHRA and CDR2 YSYEKL. The CDR3 consists of 17 residues. The CDR3 sequence is CASSQPGEGSGGGTQYF. The DNA for the CDR3 is TGCGCCAGCAGCCAACCCGGAGAAGGGTCAGGGGGGGGTACGCAGTATTTT.

The CDR3 protein is CASSQGGSNQPQHF. CDR3 DNA sequence: TGTGCCAGCAGCCAGGGCGGAAGCAATCAGCCCCAGCATTTT. The genes are TRBV11-3 and TRBJ1-5, with D tentatively TRBD1 (5 bases). CDR1 is SGHNT and CDR2 is YENEEA in the germline V gene. This CDR3 has 14 amino acids. With 5 bases removed from V and 1 base from J, the gap between germline ends came to 9 bases. The variable domain in full, completed from reference TRBV11-3 and TRBJ1-5, reads EAGVVQSPRYKIIEKKQPVAFWCNPISGHNTLYWYLQNLGQGPELLIRYENEEAVDDSQLPKDRFSAERLKGVDSTLKIQPAELGDSAVYLCASSQGGSNQPQHFGDGTRLSIL.

The chain combines TRBV18 with TRBJ1-1; 7 bases match TRBD1. J lost 0 bases, V lost 2 bases, and 6 bases had no gene match. The CDR3 is 16 amino acids. CDR1 is KGHSH, CDR2 LQKENI, per germline. The CDR3 nucleotides read TGTGCCAGCTCACCAGGGGGAGGGGGCATGAACACTGAAGCTTTCTTT. Its protein is CASSPGGGGMNTEAFF.

This chain joins TRBV2 and TRBJ1-1; TRBD1 matches 7 bases. The trim removed 7 bases at V and 1 base at J, leaving 3 bases unmatched. The CDR3 extends over 13 amino acids. In germline, CDR1 is SNHLY, CDR2 FYNNEI. DNA for the CDR3: TGTGCCAGCACCAGGACAGGGAACACTGAAGCTTTCTTT. Residues: CASTRTGNTEAFF.

This sequence joins TRBV6-5 and TRBJ1-2, with a possible D match to TRBD1 (6 bases). Germline-derived CDR1 and CDR2 are MNHEY and SVGAGI. V shed 2 bases and J shed 6 bases, with 10 bases lying between them. This CDR3 spans 13 amino acids. CDR3: CASSYIRGHGYTF. CDR3 DNA: TGTGCCAGCAGTTACATCAGGGGTCATGGCTACACCTTC.

The J gene is TRBJ1-1, the V gene TRBV6-1; D gene ambiguous. Germline-derived CDR1 and CDR2 are MNHNS and SASEGT. This CDR3 is built from 12 residues. The V and J ends lost 5 bases and 1 base respectively, with 5 bases between them. CDR3 region: CASSRGNTEAFF. The DNA for the CDR3 is TGTGCCAGCAGTCGGGGGAACACTGAAGCTTTCTTT.

V usage is TRBV30 and J usage is TRBJ2-5; tentatively, D is TRBD1 (6 bases). V was pared by 0 bases and J by 4 bases, with 18 bases between. This CDR3 has 16 residues. CDR1 GTSNPN and CDR2 SVGIG come from the germline V gene (reference sequence). The CDR3 is CAWSVLGAIWGETQYF. The CDR3 DNA follows: TGTGCCTGGAGTGTACTGGGGGCTATTTGGGGAGAGACCCAGTACTTC.

The V gene is TRBV15, the J gene TRBJ1-3; D unresolved. Between the trimmed V and J ends, which lost 0 bases and 0 bases, there was a span of 6 bases. CDR3 length equals 15 residues. CDR1 is LNHNV, CDR2 YYDKDF, per germline (reference sequence). The CDR3 DNA follows: TGTGCCACCAGCAGAGATCTAAGCTCTGGAAACACCATATATTTT. Its translation: CATSRDLSSGNTIYF.

The V gene is TRBV28, the J gene TRBJ2-7, with D tentatively TRBD2 (5 bases). V lost 5 bases, J lost 0 bases, and 17 bases lay in between. CDR1 MDHEN and CDR2 SYDVKM come from the germline V gene. This CDR3 has 16 amino acids. Written as DNA, the CDR3 is TGTGCCAGCAGTGATCCCCCCAGCGGTTCCTCCTACGAGCAGTACTTC. Amino acids: CASSDPPSGSSYEQYF.